This T cell receptor (beta chain) is drawn from a study of shared clonotypes between healthy human individuals. Clones were sequenced by immunoSEQ multiplex PCR, and TCRdb holds only the in-frame ones, with some missing. The sample holds around 1.1 million clones, approximately 80% seen once. Study-wide results and limits: Even with large depth, rarefaction showed that sorted-subset sequencing was incomplete.

Looked up from germline, CDR1 is LGHNA and CDR2 is YNFKEQ. The CDR3 sequence is 17 residues long. Trimming removed 5 bases at V and 5 bases at J, with 25 bases between. As concerns this clone: The antigen remains undetermined.

V usage is TRBV4-2 and J usage is TRBJ2-7; D perhaps matches TRBD2 (6 bases). The specimen sequenced was memory CD4+ T cells from PBMCs. The subset: CD45RA-negative fraction. The TCR comes from a man younger than 30 in good health. Some clones in this sample may be carry-over from other donors' samples. This chain's CDR3 is CASSDMGRQTGGNEQYF. CDR3 in DNA: TGTGCCAGCAGCGACATGGGAAGACAGACCGGAGGGAACGAGCAGTACTTC.